Reported below is one TCR beta chain. This record comes from a study of shared clonotypes between healthy human individuals. The CDR3 length is 14 residues. Deletions cut 0 bases from V and 2 bases from J, with 3 bases between. The germline gives CDR1 SGDLS, CDR2 YYNGEE. Produced via immunoSEQ multiplex PCR; TCRdb's table is partial and in-frame only. The sample lists over 2 million clones; roughly 95% were seen once. The sequence was collected from a man younger than 30 in good health. This chain uses TRBV9 with TRBJ1-6; D gene unclear. Sequenced material: naive CD4+ T cells sorted from blood. As for subset: CD45RA+ positively selected. CDR3 in amino acids: CASSVAAYNSPLHF. DNA of the CDR3: TGTGCCAGCAGCGTAGCGGCCTATAATTCACCCCTCCACTTT.